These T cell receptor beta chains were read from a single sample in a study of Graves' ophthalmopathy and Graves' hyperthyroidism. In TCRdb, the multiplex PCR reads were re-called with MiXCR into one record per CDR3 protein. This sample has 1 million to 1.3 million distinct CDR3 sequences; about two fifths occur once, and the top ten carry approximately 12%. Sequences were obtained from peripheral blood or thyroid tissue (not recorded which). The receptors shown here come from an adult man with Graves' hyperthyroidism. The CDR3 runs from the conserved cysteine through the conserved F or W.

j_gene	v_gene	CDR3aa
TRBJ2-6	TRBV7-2	CASNVGLAGANVLTF
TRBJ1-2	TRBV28	CASGDHYGYTF
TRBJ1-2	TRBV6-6	CASSRAWAVVNYGYTF
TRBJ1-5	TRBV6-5	CASSYSVGHQPQHF
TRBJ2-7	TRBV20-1	CSAKNLGRETNEQYF
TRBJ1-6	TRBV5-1	CASSPWGSDSPLHF
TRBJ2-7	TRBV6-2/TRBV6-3	CASSPNRGGLLHEQYF
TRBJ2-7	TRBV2	CASSTPDGINSYEQYF
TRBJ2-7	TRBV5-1	CASSLLYPGQGDGEQYF
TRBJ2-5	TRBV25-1	CASARTGGNQETQYF
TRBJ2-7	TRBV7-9	CASSRGRGLAGTYEQYF
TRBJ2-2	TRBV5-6	CASSPLDRVNTGELFF
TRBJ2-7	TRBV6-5	CASSYPLGNYEQYF
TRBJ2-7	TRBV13	CASSIWGSSTYEQYF
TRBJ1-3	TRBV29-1	CSVQGVMNTIYF
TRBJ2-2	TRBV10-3	CAISGFKNTGELFF
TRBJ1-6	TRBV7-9	CASSAHRTKHNSPLHF
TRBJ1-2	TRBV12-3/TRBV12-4	CASRDWRLGGYTF
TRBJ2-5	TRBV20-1	CSASRDRGVETQYF
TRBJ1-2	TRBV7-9	CASSSYRYTF
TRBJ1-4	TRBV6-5	CASRSQGGLEKLFF
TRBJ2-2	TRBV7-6	CASSQPEGGGRTGELFF
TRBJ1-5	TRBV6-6	CASNYLRENQPQHF
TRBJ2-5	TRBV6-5	CASSFGRGREETQYF
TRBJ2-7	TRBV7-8	CASTRNSYEQYF
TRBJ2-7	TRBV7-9	CASSQDYGTVRHYEQYF
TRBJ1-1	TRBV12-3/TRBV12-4	CASSTPLTEAFF
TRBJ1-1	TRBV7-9	CASSPSPATDTEAFF
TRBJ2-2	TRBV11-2	CASSLMGGRSSGELFF
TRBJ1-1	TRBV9	CACSVGQGMNTEAFF
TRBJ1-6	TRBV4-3	CASSQDLQLYNSPLHF
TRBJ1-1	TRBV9	CASASRTNTEAFF
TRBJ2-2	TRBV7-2	CASSLAIGSTGELFF
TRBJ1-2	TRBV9	CASSFLPRGYGYTF
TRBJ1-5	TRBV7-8	CASSLNRNNQPQHF
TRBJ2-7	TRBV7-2	CASSSVGGLYEQYF
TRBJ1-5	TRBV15	CATSAGGVQPQHF
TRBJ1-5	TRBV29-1	CSVERGADGEHF
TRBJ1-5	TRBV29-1	CSVVGTGINQPQHF
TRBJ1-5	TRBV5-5	CASSLLKAGGNQPQHF
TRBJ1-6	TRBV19	CASNGQGIYSPLHF
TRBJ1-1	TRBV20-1	CSARDRAAYTEAFF
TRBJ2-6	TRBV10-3	CASSPRPRDGANVLTF
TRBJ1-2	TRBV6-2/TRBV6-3	CASRKSGTETYGYTF
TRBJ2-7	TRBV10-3	CAISAAGSNYEQYF
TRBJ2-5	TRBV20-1	CSARDAAGVSTQETQYF
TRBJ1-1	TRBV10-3	CAIRGEAEAFF
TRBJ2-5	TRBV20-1	CSVGTQYF
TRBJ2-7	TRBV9	CASSIRQGMGAVEQYF
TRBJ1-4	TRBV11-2	CASSSTGASNEKLFF
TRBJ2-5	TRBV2	CASKTSGRGETQYF
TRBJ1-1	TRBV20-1	CSALGLGTEAFF
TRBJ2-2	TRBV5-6	CASTRQGYTGELFF
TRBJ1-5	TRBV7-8	CASSYQPGKAGRNQPQHF
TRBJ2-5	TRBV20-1	CSAAPGTSGQETQYF
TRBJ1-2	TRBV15	CATSREGSEQGGDGYTF
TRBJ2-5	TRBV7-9	CASSISGGATQYF
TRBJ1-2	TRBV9	CASSTYYYGYTF